This T cell receptor beta chain derives from a study of blood T cell repertoires in COVID-19. The wider study: Researchers got acute and convalescent COVID-19 samples from the United States, Italy and Spain. From T cells, B-cell-depleted T cells, or PBMCs came the material, which was cDNA or gDNA.

Original processing notes: Reference gene primer amplification gave estimated nucleated cell counts. The method was immunoSEQ multiplex PCR; TCRdb's version includes in-frame clones alone and lacks a portion of them. The DNA gave D and trimming, while V, J and clone size come from that table. The sample carries 150,000 to 200,000 clones, 87% recorded once. Germline lookup yields CDR1 MNHEY and CDR2 SVGAGI. With 0 bases removed from V and 2 bases from J, the gap between germline ends came to 10 bases. CDR3 size: 15 residues. The rearrangement joins TRBV6-5 to TRBJ1-2; D gene ambiguous. The TCR sequence derives from a human donor in a cohort sampled during active COVID-19. Sequencing was done on a sample of peripheral blood. In DNA, the CDR3 is TGTGCCAGCAGTTACTCGAAGGCGGAGAACTATGGCTACACCTTC. Protein sequence: CASSYSKAENYGYTF.